This is a list of T cell receptor beta chains from one sample in a study of cytomegalovirus exposure and HLA in healthy donors. Using immunoSEQ multiplex PCR, the repertoire was profiled, and TCRdb retains in-frame clones only, with some absent. In the table there are more than 150,000 clones, roughly 84% of which are singletons. The specimen sequenced was PBMCs. All receptors come from a man aged 18 to 29 in good health and CMV-seropositive. Both conserved end residues are part of each CDR3. The order of the fields is V gene, clone size, D gene, J gene, CDR3 protein, CDR3 DNA. A D gene is named only where the DNA matches it firmly. The listing skips clone size in some rows; elsewhere it reads once, few, many or a size class.

V gene: TRBV4-1
clone size: -
D gene: -
J gene: TRBJ2-7
CDR3 protein: CASSRPSGGNYEQYF
CDR3 DNA: TGCGCCAGCAGCCGACCCTCTGGCGGGAACTACGAGCAGTACTTC

V gene: TRBV29-1
clone size: -
D gene: -
J gene: TRBJ1-1
CDR3 protein: CSQGRGTEAFF
CDR3 DNA: TGCAGCCAAGGGAGGGGCACTGAAGCTTTCTTT

V gene: TRBV19
clone size: -
D gene: TRBD1
J gene: TRBJ2-3
CDR3 protein: CASSPGTATDTQYF
CDR3 DNA: TGTGCCAGTAGTCCGGGGACAGCCACAGATACGCAGTATTTT

V gene: TRBV5-6
clone size: -
D gene: -
J gene: TRBJ2-1
CDR3 protein: CASSPRYNEQFF
CDR3 DNA: TGTGCCAGCAGCCCCAGGTACAATGAGCAGTTCTTC

V gene: TRBV4-1
clone size: once
D gene: -
J gene: TRBJ2-3
CDR3 protein: CASSQRRERMDTQYF
CDR3 DNA: TGCGCCAGCAGCCAAAGACGGGAGCGGATGGATACGCAGTATTTT

V gene: TRBV27
clone size: -
D gene: -
J gene: TRBJ2-1
CDR3 protein: CASSLGGLNNEQFF
CDR3 DNA: TGTGCCAGCAGTTTGGGGGGGCTGAACAATGAGCAGTTCTTC

V gene: TRBV25-1
clone size: -
D gene: TRBD1
J gene: TRBJ1-4
CDR3 protein: CASSRQGAGEKLFF
CDR3 DNA: TGTGCCAGCAGCAGACAGGGGGCGGGGGAAAAACTGTTTTTT

V gene: TRBV14
clone size: -
D gene: TRBD2
J gene: TRBJ2-7
CDR3 protein: CASSQVKGGRGSYEQYF
CDR3 DNA: TGTGCCAGCAGCCAAGTAAAGGGCGGGAGGGGATCCTACGAGCAGTACTTC

V gene: TRBV28
clone size: -
D gene: TRBD2
J gene: TRBJ2-1
CDR3 protein: CASSLEGGRPRNEQFF
CDR3 DNA: TGTGCCAGCAGTTTAGAGGGAGGGCGCCCGCGCAATGAGCAGTTCTTC

V gene: TRBV7-9
clone size: -
D gene: -
J gene: TRBJ2-7
CDR3 protein: CASSFGGLAREQYF
CDR3 DNA: TGTGCCAGCAGCTTCGGAGGGCTCGCTAGGGAGCAGTACTTC

V gene: TRBV4-2
clone size: -
D gene: -
J gene: TRBJ2-2
CDR3 protein: CASSQDHPSSNTGELFF
CDR3 DNA: TGTGCCAGCAGCCAAGATCATCCTAGCTCGAACACCGGGGAGCTGTTTTTT

V gene: TRBV28
clone size: -
D gene: -
J gene: TRBJ2-7
CDR3 protein: CATLAAPYEQYF
CDR3 DNA: TGTGCCACGCTAGCAGCGCCCTACGAGCAGTACTTC

V gene: TRBV12-2
clone size: -
D gene: -
J gene: TRBJ2-7
CDR3 protein: CASRLGGQGDPYEQYF
CDR3 DNA: TGTGCAAGTCGCTTAGGGGGCCAGGGGGACCCCTACGAGCAGTACTTC

V gene: TRBV7-2
clone size: -
D gene: -
J gene: TRBJ1-4
CDR3 protein: CASSLDRQPRGKLFF
CDR3 DNA: TGTGCCAGCAGCTTAGATCGACAGCCGAGGGGGAAACTGTTTTTT

V gene: TRBV30
clone size: once
D gene: -
J gene: TRBJ1-2
CDR3 protein: CAWTLGAANYGYTF
CDR3 DNA: TGTGCCTGGACCCTTGGAGCGGCAAACTATGGCTACACCTTC

V gene: TRBV9
clone size: -
D gene: -
J gene: TRBJ1-2
CDR3 protein: CASSVDPGGGRGYTF
CDR3 DNA: TGTGCCAGCAGCGTAGATCCGGGAGGGGGACGTGGCTACACCTTC

V gene: TRBV6-5
clone size: once
D gene: TRBD1
J gene: TRBJ2-7
CDR3 protein: CASRGTAPTYEQYF
CDR3 DNA: TGTGCCAGCAGGGGGACAGCGCCTACGTATGAGCAGTACTTC

V gene: TRBV5-4
clone size: -
D gene: -
J gene: TRBJ2-1
CDR3 protein: CASSDYRPGSSEQFF
CDR3 DNA: TGTGCCAGCAGCGACTACCGACCCGGCTCGAGTGAGCAGTTCTTC

V gene: TRBV9
clone size: -
D gene: TRBD1
J gene: TRBJ2-3
CDR3 protein: CASSVQGAGTDTQYF
CDR3 DNA: TGTGCCAGCAGCGTACAGGGGGCCGGCACAGATACGCAGTATTTT

V gene: TRBV7-9
clone size: -
D gene: TRBD2
J gene: TRBJ2-5
CDR3 protein: CASSSYQGLAGGSKTQYF
CDR3 DNA: TGTGCCAGCAGCTCCTACCAGGGACTAGCGGGAGGATCGAAGACCCAGTACTTC

V gene: TRBV21-1
clone size: -
D gene: -
J gene: TRBJ1-5
CDR3 protein: CASSKRGQPQHF
CDR3 DNA: TGTGCCAGCAGCAAACGGGGTCAGCCCCAGCATTTT

V gene: TRBV30
clone size: -
D gene: -
J gene: TRBJ1-5
CDR3 protein: CAWSFQGSLGKHF
CDR3 DNA: TGTGCCTGGAGTTTTCAGGGATCTTTGGGGAAGCATTTT

V gene: TRBV11-1
clone size: -
D gene: TRBD2
J gene: TRBJ2-1
CDR3 protein: CASSSGGNRNEQFF
CDR3 DNA: TGTGCCAGCAGCTCGGGGGGTAATCGGAATGAGCAGTTCTTC

V gene: TRBV28
clone size: -
D gene: TRBD1
J gene: TRBJ1-5
CDR3 protein: CASRGTGNQPQHF
CDR3 DNA: TGTGCCAGCAGAGGGACAGGGAATCAGCCCCAGCATTTT

V gene: TRBV21-1
clone size: -
D gene: -
J gene: TRBJ2-7
CDR3 protein: CASSTPSGMWEQYF
CDR3 DNA: TGTGCCAGCAGCACACCTAGCGGGATGTGGGAGCAGTACTTC

V gene: TRBV4-3
clone size: once
D gene: TRBD1
J gene: TRBJ2-2
CDR3 protein: CASSQDFRGSAIGLFF
CDR3 DNA: TGCGCCAGCAGCCAAGATTTCAGGGGGTCTGCGATTGGGCTGTTTTTT

V gene: TRBV6-6
clone size: -
D gene: -
J gene: TRBJ2-7
CDR3 protein: CASGGVSYEQYF
CDR3 DNA: TGTGCCAGCGGAGGGGTCTCCTACGAGCAGTACTTC

V gene: TRBV6-5
clone size: once
D gene: TRBD1
J gene: TRBJ2-6
CDR3 protein: CASSYLRGSGANVLTF
CDR3 DNA: TGTGCCAGCAGTTACCTCAGGGGGTCTGGGGCCAACGTCCTGACTTTC

V gene: TRBV19
clone size: -
D gene: TRBD1
J gene: TRBJ1-2
CDR3 protein: CASSIRGQGSGYTF
CDR3 DNA: TGTGCCAGTAGTATTAGAGGACAGGGGAGCGGCTACACCTTC

V gene: TRBV6-5
clone size: -
D gene: TRBD1
J gene: TRBJ2-7
CDR3 protein: CASSLTGQAEQYF
CDR3 DNA: TGTGCCAGCAGTCTGACCGGACAGGCTGAGCAGTACTTC

V gene: TRBV4-3
clone size: -
D gene: -
J gene: TRBJ2-1
CDR3 protein: CASSQDDWNSGSYNEQFF
CDR3 DNA: TGCGCCAGCAGCCAAGATGATTGGAATAGCGGCTCCTACAATGAGCAGTTCTTC

V gene: TRBV28
clone size: -
D gene: -
J gene: TRBJ1-2
CDR3 protein: CASSFGDTPAMETRGYTF
CDR3 DNA: TGTGCCAGCAGTTTTGGGGACACCCCAGCGATGGAGACGCGTGGCTACACCTTC

V gene: TRBV10-3
clone size: -
D gene: TRBD1
J gene: TRBJ2-1
CDR3 protein: CAISYTGANNEQFF
CDR3 DNA: TGTGCCATCAGTTATACAGGGGCTAACAATGAGCAGTTCTTC

V gene: TRBV5-1
clone size: -
D gene: TRBD2
J gene: TRBJ2-4
CDR3 protein: CASSPLGGREELQYF
CDR3 DNA: TGCGCCAGCAGCCCACTTGGGGGGAGGGAGGAGCTTCAGTACTTC

V gene: TRBV27
clone size: -
D gene: -
J gene: TRBJ1-5
CDR3 protein: CASSPISGNQPQHF
CDR3 DNA: TGTGCCAGCAGTCCCATCTCAGGAAATCAGCCCCAGCATTTT

V gene: TRBV18
clone size: -
D gene: TRBD1
J gene: TRBJ1-5
CDR3 protein: CASSPPGGTGDQPQHF
CDR3 DNA: TGTGCCAGCTCACCACCGGGGGGTACAGGGGATCAGCCCCAGCATTTT

V gene: TRBV25-1
clone size: once
D gene: TRBD1
J gene: TRBJ1-5
CDR3 protein: CASSDGTGVDQPQHF
CDR3 DNA: TGTGCCAGCAGTGATGGGACAGGGGTGGATCAGCCCCAGCATTTT

V gene: TRBV28
clone size: -
D gene: -
J gene: TRBJ2-5
CDR3 protein: CASGLMGGRSAETQYF
CDR3 DNA: TGTGCCAGCGGATTGATGGGGGGGCGCTCGGCAGAGACCCAGTACTTC

V gene: TRBV5-6
clone size: -
D gene: -
J gene: TRBJ2-5
CDR3 protein: CASSFKGIGETQYF
CDR3 DNA: TGTGCCAGCAGCTTTAAGGGGATCGGAGAGACCCAGTACTTC

V gene: TRBV6-5
clone size: -
D gene: -
J gene: TRBJ1-1
CDR3 protein: CASSYSGGWTEAFF
CDR3 DNA: TGTGCCAGCAGTTACTCTGGGGGCTGGACTGAAGCTTTCTTT

V gene: TRBV29-1
clone size: -
D gene: TRBD1
J gene: TRBJ2-2
CDR3 protein: CSVEGQGAYGELFF
CDR3 DNA: TGCAGCGTTGAAGGCCAGGGGGCTTATGGGGAGCTGTTTTTT

V gene: TRBV5-6
clone size: -
D gene: -
J gene: TRBJ1-4
CDR3 protein: CASSSPTETNEKLFF
CDR3 DNA: TGTGCCAGCAGCTCTCCGACAGAAACTAATGAAAAACTGTTTTTT

V gene: TRBV7-2
clone size: -
D gene: -
J gene: TRBJ1-1
CDR3 protein: CASSSRTDSYTEAFF
CDR3 DNA: TGTGCCAGCAGTTCCCGGACGGACAGTTACACTGAAGCTTTCTTT

V gene: TRBV29-1
clone size: once
D gene: TRBD2
J gene: TRBJ2-4
CDR3 protein: CSAGGGVGNIQYF
CDR3 DNA: TGCAGCGCCGGGGGGGGAGTGGGAAACATTCAGTACTTC

V gene: TRBV6-5
clone size: -
D gene: -
J gene: TRBJ2-7
CDR3 protein: CASSPGQSYEQYF
CDR3 DNA: TGTGCCAGCAGTCCCGGACAGTCCTACGAGCAGTACTTC

V gene: TRBV30
clone size: -
D gene: TRBD2
J gene: TRBJ2-3
CDR3 protein: CAWSSGRAPDTQYF
CDR3 DNA: TGTGCCTGGTCCAGCGGGAGGGCCCCAGATACGCAGTATTTT

V gene: TRBV6-1
clone size: -
D gene: TRBD2
J gene: TRBJ2-3
CDR3 protein: CASSEEASGGDTQYF
CDR3 DNA: TGTGCCAGCAGTGAAGAGGCTAGCGGGGGGGATACGCAGTATTTT

V gene: TRBV15
clone size: -
D gene: TRBD1
J gene: TRBJ2-5
CDR3 protein: CATSSGQDQETQYF
CDR3 DNA: TGTGCCACCAGCAGCGGACAGGACCAAGAGACCCAGTACTTC

V gene: TRBV30
clone size: -
D gene: TRBD1
J gene: TRBJ2-6
CDR3 protein: CAWSVDRVPGANVLTF
CDR3 DNA: TGTGCCTGGAGTGTGGACAGGGTGCCCGGGGCCAACGTCCTGACTTTC

V gene: TRBV11-2
clone size: -
D gene: -
J gene: TRBJ2-3
CDR3 protein: CASSLTGSTDTQYF
CDR3 DNA: TGTGCCAGCAGCCTAACAGGGAGCACAGATACGCAGTATTTT

V gene: TRBV9
clone size: -
D gene: TRBD2
J gene: TRBJ2-1
CDR3 protein: CASSDHNSGSSYNEQFF
CDR3 DNA: TGTGCCAGCAGCGACCATAATAGCGGGAGCTCCTACAATGAGCAGTTCTTC

V gene: TRBV5-4
clone size: -
D gene: -
J gene: TRBJ2-1
CDR3 protein: CASSYPGPAGNEQFF
CDR3 DNA: TGTGCCAGCAGTTACCCCGGACCAGCAGGGAATGAGCAGTTCTTC

V gene: TRBV7-9
clone size: -
D gene: TRBD2
J gene: TRBJ2-1
CDR3 protein: CASSLTGLANNEQFF
CDR3 DNA: TGTGCCAGCAGCCTCACGGGACTAGCGAACAATGAGCAGTTCTTC

V gene: TRBV25-1
clone size: once
D gene: TRBD1
J gene: TRBJ2-7
CDR3 protein: CASREDRTPSYEQYF
CDR3 DNA: TGTGCCAGCAGAGAGGACAGGACCCCTTCCTACGAGCAGTACTTC

V gene: TRBV13
clone size: -
D gene: -
J gene: TRBJ2-3
CDR3 protein: CASSPTLGAATDTQYF
CDR3 DNA: TGTGCCAGCAGCCCGACTCTGGGGGCGGCGACAGATACGCAGTATTTT

V gene: TRBV9
clone size: -
D gene: -
J gene: TRBJ2-7
CDR3 protein: CASGGSSGSYEQYF
CDR3 DNA: TGTGCCAGCGGAGGCTCGAGCGGATCCTACGAGCAGTACTTC

V gene: TRBV7-2
clone size: -
D gene: -
J gene: TRBJ2-1
CDR3 protein: CASSLQTSVNEQFF
CDR3 DNA: TGTGCCAGCAGCTTGCAGACTAGTGTAAATGAGCAGTTCTTC

V gene: TRBV25-1
clone size: -
D gene: TRBD2
J gene: TRBJ2-3
CDR3 protein: CASSEIRGLAAITDTQYF
CDR3 DNA: TGTGCCAGCAGTGAAATCCGGGGACTAGCGGCAATCACAGATACGCAGTATTTT